This entry is about one T cell receptor (beta chain). Its antigen is unknown. The data are from a study of T cell responses to AZD1222 COVID-19 vaccine. With 1 base removed from V and 9 bases from J, the gap between germline ends came to 10 bases. Germline CDR1 SGHAT, CDR2 FQNNGV. The CDR3 extends over 13 amino acids. Study outcomes and limitations: Recipients of AZD1222 seropositive at baseline numbered only 6 or 7. It should be noted that donors were predominantly white British and more often female, and clonal diversity was possibly underestimated. Only after the peak T cell response were repertoires sampled.

TCRdb's table, derived via immunoSEQ multiplex PCR, lists solely in-frame clones and lacks some. Here the sample spans roughly 60,000 clones, around 80% being singletons. This sample comprised peripheral blood, obtained on day 0 of AZD1222 vaccination. This TCR derives from an adult in good health. This chain connects TRBV11-2 to TRBJ2-1, with D possibly TRBD2 on 6 matching bases. CDR3 coding DNA: TGTGCCAGCAGCTTAGGACTAGAGGGTGAGCAGTTCTTC. Translating it yields CASSLGLEGEQFF.